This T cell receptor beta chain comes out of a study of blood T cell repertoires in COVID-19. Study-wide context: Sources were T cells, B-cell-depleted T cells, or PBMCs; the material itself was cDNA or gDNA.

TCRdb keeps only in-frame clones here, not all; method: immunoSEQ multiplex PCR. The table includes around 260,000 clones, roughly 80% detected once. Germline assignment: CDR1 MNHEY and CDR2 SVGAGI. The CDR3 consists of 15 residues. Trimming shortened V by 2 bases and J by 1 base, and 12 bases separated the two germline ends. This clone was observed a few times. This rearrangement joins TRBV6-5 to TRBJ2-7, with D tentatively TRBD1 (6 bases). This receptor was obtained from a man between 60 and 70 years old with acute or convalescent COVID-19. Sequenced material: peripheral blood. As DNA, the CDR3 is TGTGCCAGCAGTTACACCAACAGGGTTTCCTACGAGCAGTACTTC. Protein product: CASSYTNRVSYEQYF.